The clone carrying this TCR beta chain was recorded many times. The antigen is not known. The data stem from a study of breast tumors, draining lymph nodes, adjacent tissues. Notes on the study in general: Tumor T cell lymph node origin was a supported hypothesis, not proven. Tumor TCR diversity was below lymph nodes but above nontumor tissue. Tumor and nontumor repertoires were significantly more similar in luminal-like than in basal-like breast cancer.

CDR1 and CDR2 from the germline V gene are LGHNT and FRNRAP. The CDR3 consists of 17 residues. With 1 base removed from V and 0 bases from J, the gap between germline ends came to 13 bases. Samples came from axillary lymph nodes draining the breast cancer. TCRdb analysed the multiplex PCR reads with MiXCR anew, one entry per CDR3 protein. Among about 300,000 distinct CDR3 sequences listed, over 25% were seen once. The chain couples TRBV12-5 to TRBJ1-3; D ambiguous. The sequence was collected from a female donor with breast cancer. Some clones in this sample may be carry-over from other donors' samples. Material for sequencing was axillary lymph node tissue. The CDR3 bases are TGTGCTAGTGGTTTGGACCCCAGGCGTTCCTCTGGAAACACCATATATTTT. Amino acids: CASGLDPRRSSGNTIYF.